Shown below are 8 T cell receptor beta chains from a single sample sequenced in a study of cytomegalovirus exposure and HLA in healthy donors. The PCR contained 60 Vbeta and 13 Jbeta primers. Profiling relied on immunoSEQ multiplex PCR, and the TCRdb table lists in-frame clones only, not all of them. In total, the table holds 68,000 or so clones. The sample taken for sequencing was PBMCs. The receptors stem from a female donor in good health and CMV-seropositive.

The rearrangement uses TRBV4-1 and TRBJ2-3; TRBD2 agrees at 9 bases. This CDR3 has 16 residues. The V gene's germline CDR1 is MGHRA and CDR2 YSYEKL. The trim removed 1 base at V and 2 bases at J, leaving 4 bases unmatched. CDR3 amino acids: CASSQGRGGLTDTQYF. CDR3 nucleotides: TGCGCCAGCAGCCAAGGGCGGGGGGGCCTCACAGATACGCAGTATTTT.

This chain joins TRBV5-1 and TRBJ1-5, with 8 bases fitting TRBD1. After removal of 4 bases from V and 4 bases from J, the junction contained 4 bases not matched to a gene. This CDR3 is built from 14 residues. Germline-derived CDR1 and CDR2 are SGHRS and YFSETQ. CDR3 residues: CASSEQGVNQPQHF. The CDR3 nucleotides read TGCGCCAGCAGCGAACAGGGGGTAAATCAGCCCCAGCATTTT.

The genes are TRBV9 and TRBJ1-5; 9 nucleotides agree with TRBD1. Germline CDR1 reads SGDLS; CDR2 reads YYNGEE. The CDR3 loop spans 15 amino acids. V shed 4 bases and J 3 bases; nucleotides not matched to a gene: 5. Here the CDR3 reads CASSPGTGNNQPQHF. CDR3 nucleotide sequence: TGTGCCAGCAGCCCAGGGACAGGGAACAATCAGCCCCAGCATTTT.

The gene calls are TRBV2 and TRBJ2-7, with a weak D call TRBD2 (7 bases). V lost 7 bases and J lost 6, with 19 bases in between. CDR3 length equals 14 residues. Germline-derived CDR1 and CDR2 are SNHLY and FYNNEI. DNA for the CDR3: TGTGCCAGCATCTGGGGAGAGGGGGGGTTCGAGCAGTACTTC. It yields the protein CASIWGEGGFEQYF.

The J gene is TRBJ2-3, the V gene TRBV7-9; D not certain. Germline V gene lookup returns CDR1 SEHNR and CDR2 FQNEAQ (reference sequence). This CDR3 contains 16 residues. Trimming left V 3 bases short and J 0 bases short, with 13 bases between. CDR3 loop: CASSLVNFESTDTQYF. In nucleotides, the CDR3 is TGTGCCAGCAGCTTGGTAAACTTCGAGAGCACAGATACGCAGTATTTT.

The genes are TRBV30 and TRBJ1-1; the D gene is possibly TRBD1 (5 bases). Per germline, CDR1 GTSNPN and CDR2 SVGIG (reference sequence). Trimming cost V 5 bases and J 0 bases, with 10 bases left between them. This CDR3 is built from 13 residues. The CDR3 DNA follows: TGTGCCTGGCAGGGCCAAATGAACACTGAAGCTTTCTTT. This encodes CAWQGQMNTEAFF.

Comment on this clone: An end of the junction differs from the germline gene, which may be a read error. V is TRBV7-7 and J is TRBJ2-3; D is uncertain. This CDR3 comprises 13 residues. Germline values: CDR1 SSHAT, CDR2 FNYEAQ (reference sequence). The CDR3 DNA is TGTGCTAGCAGCCCTATCAGCACAGATACGCAGTATTTT. Amino acids: CASSPISTDTQYF.

This rearrangement joins TRBV16 to TRBJ2-7; 10 bases line up with TRBD2. CDR1 and CDR2 from the germline V gene are KGHSY and FQNENV. There are 17 residues in the CDR3. The V segment lost 0 bases and the J segment 1 base; nucleotides outside the gene matches: 6. The CDR3 DNA reads as TGTGCCAGCAGCCAATCGATCAGGACTAGCGGATCCTACGAGCAGTACTTC. It translates to CASSQSIRTSGSYEQYF.